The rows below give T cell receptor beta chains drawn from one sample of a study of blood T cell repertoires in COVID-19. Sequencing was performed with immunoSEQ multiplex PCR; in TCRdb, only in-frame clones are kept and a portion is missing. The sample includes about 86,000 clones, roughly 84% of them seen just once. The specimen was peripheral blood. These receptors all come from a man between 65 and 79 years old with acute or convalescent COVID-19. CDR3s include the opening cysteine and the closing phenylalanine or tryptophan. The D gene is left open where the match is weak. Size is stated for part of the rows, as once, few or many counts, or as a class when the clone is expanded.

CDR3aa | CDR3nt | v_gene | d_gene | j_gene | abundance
CASSQVKGGNEKLFF | TGCGCCAGCAGCCAAGTAAAAGGAGGGAATGAAAAACTGTTTTTT | TRBV4-1 | - | TRBJ1-4 | -
CATSQGVTEAFF | TGTGCCACCTCACAGGGCGTCACTGAAGCTTTCTTT | TRBV10-3 | - | TRBJ1-1 | -
CASSRGQGNSPLHF | TGTGCCAGCAGCCGGGGACAGGGCAATTCACCCCTCCACTTT | TRBV5-4 | TRBD1 | TRBJ1-6 | -
CASSPEVGSQTYGYTF | TGTGCCAGCAGTCCCGAGGTGGGGAGCCAAACCTATGGCTACACCTTC | TRBV28 | - | TRBJ1-2 | -
CASSVGTGENYGYTF | TGTGCCAGCAGCGTAGGGACAGGTGAAAACTATGGCTACACCTTC | TRBV9 | TRBD1 | TRBJ1-2 | -
CASSLGQPQETQYF | TGCGCCAGCAGCCTGGGACAGCCCCAAGAGACCCAGTACTTC | TRBV5-1 | TRBD1 | TRBJ2-5 | -
CASSEKAGTGEIESF | TGTGCCAGCAGCGAAAAAGCCGGGACAGGGGAAATAGAGTCCTTC | TRBV7-3 | TRBD1 | TRBJ1-2 | -
CASSHPGGRSYNEQFF | TGTGCCAGTAGCCACCCGGGGGGGCGCTCCTACAATGAGCAGTTCTTC | TRBV19 | TRBD2 | TRBJ2-1 | -
CASSPPGTQETQYF | TGTGCCAGCTCCCCGCCTGGGACTCAAGAGACCCAGTACTTC | TRBV18 | - | TRBJ2-5 | -
CASRSGLDTQYF | TGTGCCAGCAGGTCAGGGTTAGATACGCAGTATTTT | TRBV28 | - | TRBJ2-3 | -
CASSEGSGAPGETQYF | TGCGCCAGCAGTGAGGGTAGCGGGGCCCCTGGGGAGACCCAGTACTTC | TRBV10-1 | TRBD2 | TRBJ2-5 | -
CASTRDFSGNTIYF | TGTGCCAGCACCCGGGACTTCTCTGGAAACACCATATATTTT | TRBV7-2 | - | TRBJ1-3 | -
CASSSPGKGTDTQYF | TGTGCCAGCAGTTCTCCCGGGAAGGGCACAGATACGCAGTATTTT | TRBV6-5 | - | TRBJ2-3 | -
CATSDLPGLAGGITGELFF | TGTGCCACCAGTGATTTGCCCGGACTAGCGGGGGGGATCACCGGGGAGCTGTTTTTT | TRBV24-1 | TRBD2 | TRBJ2-2 | -
CASSDVGGTGNQPQHF | TGTGCCAGCAGTGACGTAGGAGGGACAGGGAATCAGCCCCAGCATTTT | TRBV2 | TRBD1 | TRBJ1-5 | -
CASSPGQGHQPQHF | TGTGCCAGCTCACCTGGACAGGGGCATCAGCCCCAGCATTTT | TRBV18 | TRBD1 | TRBJ1-5 | -
CATSRDIQGAGNTIYF | TGTGCCACCAGCAGAGATATACAGGGGGCTGGAAACACCATATATTTT | TRBV15 | TRBD1 | TRBJ1-3 | -
CASSLGGAGSGNTIYF | TGTGCCAGCAGCTTGGGAGGGGCAGGCTCTGGAAACACCATATATTTT | TRBV9 | - | TRBJ1-3 | -
CASSFAGGGTGELFF | TGTGCCAGCAGCTTTGCAGGGGGCGGCACCGGGGAGCTGTTTTTT | TRBV11-2 | TRBD1 | TRBJ2-2 | -
CASSQALDTSNQPQHF | TGCGCCAGCAGCCAGGCCCTGGACACTAGCAATCAGCCCCAGCATTTT | TRBV4-1 | - | TRBJ1-5 | -
CASSDNRQGFQPQHF | TGTGCCAGCAGTGACAACCGACAGGGTTTCCAGCCCCAGCATTTT | TRBV6-4 | TRBD1 | TRBJ1-5 | -
CASSLSRESPYNEQFF | TGTGCCAGCAGCTTATCTCGGGAGAGCCCCTACAATGAGCAGTTCTTC | TRBV5-4 | - | TRBJ2-1 | -
CASTGLAGGDNEQFF | TGCGCCAGCACGGGACTAGCGGGGGGTGACAATGAGCAGTTCTTC | TRBV5-1 | TRBD2 | TRBJ2-1 | -
CASSPRQGAKYGYTF | TGTGCCAGCAGCCCGAGACAGGGGGCGAAGTATGGCTACACCTTC | TRBV13 | TRBD1 | TRBJ1-2 | -
CASSYGQNSYNEQFF | TGTGCCAGCAGTTATGGGCAGAACTCCTACAATGAGCAGTTCTTC | TRBV6-5 | - | TRBJ2-1 | -
CASSLDGNYGYTF | TGTGCCAGCAGCCTTGACGGGAACTATGGCTACACCTTC | TRBV6-5 | - | TRBJ1-2 | once
CASRRGTSGYNEQFF | TGTGCCAGCAGGAGGGGGACTAGCGGATACAATGAGCAGTTCTTC | TRBV5-4 | TRBD2 | TRBJ2-1 | -